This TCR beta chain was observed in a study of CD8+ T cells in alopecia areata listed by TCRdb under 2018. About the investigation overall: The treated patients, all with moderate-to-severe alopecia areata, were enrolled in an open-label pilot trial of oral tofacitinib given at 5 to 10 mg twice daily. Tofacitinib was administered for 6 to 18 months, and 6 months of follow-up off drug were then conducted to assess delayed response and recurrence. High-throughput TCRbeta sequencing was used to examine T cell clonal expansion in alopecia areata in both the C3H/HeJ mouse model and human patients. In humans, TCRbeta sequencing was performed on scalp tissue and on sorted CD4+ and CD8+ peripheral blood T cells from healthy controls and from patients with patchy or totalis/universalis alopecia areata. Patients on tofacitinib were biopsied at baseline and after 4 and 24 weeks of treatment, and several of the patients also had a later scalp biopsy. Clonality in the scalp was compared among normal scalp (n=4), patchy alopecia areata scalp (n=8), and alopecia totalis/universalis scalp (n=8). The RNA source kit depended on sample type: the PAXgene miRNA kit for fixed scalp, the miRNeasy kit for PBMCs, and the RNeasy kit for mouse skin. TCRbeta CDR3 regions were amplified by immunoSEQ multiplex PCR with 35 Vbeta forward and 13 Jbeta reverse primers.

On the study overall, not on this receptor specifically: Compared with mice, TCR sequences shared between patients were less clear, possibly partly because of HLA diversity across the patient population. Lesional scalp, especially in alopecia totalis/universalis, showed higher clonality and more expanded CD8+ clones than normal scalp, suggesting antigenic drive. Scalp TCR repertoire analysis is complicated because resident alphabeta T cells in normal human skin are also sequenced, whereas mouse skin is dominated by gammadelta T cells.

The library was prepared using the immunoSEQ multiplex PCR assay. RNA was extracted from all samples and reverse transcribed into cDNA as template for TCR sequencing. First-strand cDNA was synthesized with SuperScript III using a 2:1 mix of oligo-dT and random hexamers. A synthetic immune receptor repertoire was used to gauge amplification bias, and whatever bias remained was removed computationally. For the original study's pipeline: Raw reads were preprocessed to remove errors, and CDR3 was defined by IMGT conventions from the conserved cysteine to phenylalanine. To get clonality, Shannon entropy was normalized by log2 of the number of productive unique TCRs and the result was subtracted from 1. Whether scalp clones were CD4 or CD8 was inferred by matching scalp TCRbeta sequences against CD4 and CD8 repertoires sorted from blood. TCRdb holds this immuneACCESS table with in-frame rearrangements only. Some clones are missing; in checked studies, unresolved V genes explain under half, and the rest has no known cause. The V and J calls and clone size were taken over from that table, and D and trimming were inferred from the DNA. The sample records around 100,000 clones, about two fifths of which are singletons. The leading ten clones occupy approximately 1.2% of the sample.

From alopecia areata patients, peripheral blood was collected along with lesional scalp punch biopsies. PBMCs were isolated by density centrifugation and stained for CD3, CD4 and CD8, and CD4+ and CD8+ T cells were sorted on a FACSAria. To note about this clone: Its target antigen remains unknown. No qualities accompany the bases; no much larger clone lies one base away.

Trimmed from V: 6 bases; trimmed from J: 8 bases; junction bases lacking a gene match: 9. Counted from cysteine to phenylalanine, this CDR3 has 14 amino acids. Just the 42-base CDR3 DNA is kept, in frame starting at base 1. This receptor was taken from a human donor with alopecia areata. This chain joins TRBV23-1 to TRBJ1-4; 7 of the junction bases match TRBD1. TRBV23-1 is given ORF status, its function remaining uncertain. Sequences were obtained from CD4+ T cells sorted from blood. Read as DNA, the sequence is TGCGCCAGCAGGAGGGGGGGACAGTACGAAAAACTGTTTTTT. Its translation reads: CASRRGGQYEKLFF.